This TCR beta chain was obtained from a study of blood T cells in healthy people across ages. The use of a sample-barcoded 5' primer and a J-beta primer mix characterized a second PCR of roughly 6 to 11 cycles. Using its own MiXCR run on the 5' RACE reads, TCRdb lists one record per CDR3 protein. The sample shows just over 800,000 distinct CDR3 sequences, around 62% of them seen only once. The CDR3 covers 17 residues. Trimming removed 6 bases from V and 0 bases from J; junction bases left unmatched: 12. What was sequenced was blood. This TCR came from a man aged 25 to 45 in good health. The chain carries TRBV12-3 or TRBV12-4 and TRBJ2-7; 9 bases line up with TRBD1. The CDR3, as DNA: TGTGCCAGCAGCCTATCAATAGGGACAGGGTTCTCCTACGAGCAGTACTTC. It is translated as CASSLSIGTGFSYEQYF.